One sample yielded the 14 T cell receptor beta chains listed below, sequenced in a study of control samples from healthy donors and cancer patients. Generated by immunoSEQ multiplex PCR, the TCRdb table keeps only in-frame clones and is missing some. The data show about 270,000 clones, almost 85% seen once. Material: PBMCs. All receptors come from a woman aged 60-75 years with lung cancer.

The chain links TRBV6-5 to TRBJ1-1; D call uncertain. The CDR3 consists of 13 residues. The germline CDR1 and CDR2 sequences are MNHEY and SVGAGI. V lost 7 bases, J lost 2 bases, and 11 bases lay in between. The CDR3 reads CASILGPNTEAFF. For the CDR3, the DNA is TGTGCCAGCATTTTAGGGCCCAACACTGAAGCTTTCTTT.

Regarding this clone: Other DNA sequences in the same sample also yield this CDR3. The chain has TRBV9 and TRBJ2-2; either TRBD1 or TRBD2 may fit D (6 bases each). From germline, CDR1 is SGDLS and CDR2 YYNGEE. The CDR3 is 17 residues long. Trimming left V 6 bases short and J 1 base short, with 19 bases between. The CDR3 sequence is CASTGAGSHLNTGELFF. CDR3 DNA: TGTGCCAGCACGGGGGCCGGATCCCACTTGAACACCGGGGAGCTGTTTTTT.

This clone was seen a single time. The chain links TRBV4-1 to TRBJ1-3, with D maybe TRBD1 (5 bases). The length of the CDR3 is 15 residues. CDR1 MGHRA and CDR2 YSYEKL come from the germline V gene. V lost 7 bases and J 0 bases, leaving 13 bases between the germline ends. The CDR3 nucleotides are TGCGCCAGCACCCGATCAGGGTTCTCTGGAAACACCATATATTTT. Translation: CASTRSGFSGNTIYF.

This chain joins TRBV6-5 and TRBJ2-7; D may be TRBD1 (7 bases). Germline assignment: CDR1 MNHEY and CDR2 SVGAGI. Trimming removed 8 bases at V and 4 bases at J, with 21 bases between. The CDR3 is 15 residues long. CDR3 bases: TGTGCCAGCGGCGCCAGGGGCAGGGGGAGGTACGAGCAGTACTTC. Protein: CASGARGRGRYEQYF.

The gene calls are TRBV9 and TRBJ2-3; 8 bases are shared with TRBD2. The CDR3 consists of 15 residues. Germline CDR1 reads SGDLS; CDR2 reads YYNGEE. The junction had 12 bases not matched to a gene; V was cut back by 7 bases and J by 5 bases. The CDR3 DNA reads TGTGCCAGCTCCCCGGCGGGGGGCCCAATAGATACGCAGTATTTT. As protein: CASSPAGGPIDTQYF.

As to this clone: The sample contains more than one DNA sequence encoding this CDR3. The chain is built from TRBV3-1 (or the pseudogene TRBV3-2) and TRBJ1-6; TRBD1 might be the D (6 bases). V lost 1 base to trimming and J lost 7 bases, with 11 bases between them. Germline CDR1 is LGHDT and CDR2 is YNNKEL (reference sequence). CDR3 length: 15 amino acids. The CDR3 DNA is TGTGCCAGCAGCCAAGTGGTGGGGGCAAATTCACCCCTCCACTTT. Protein: CASSQVVGANSPLHF.

The V call is TRBV7-8, the J call TRBJ2-7; D gene uncertain. Trimming took 0 bases from V and 3 from J, leaving 15 bases between them. In germline, CDR1 is SGHVS, CDR2 FQNEAQ. CDR3 size: 16 residues. CDR3 protein: CASSLALPPLYYEQYF. Written as DNA, the CDR3 is TGTGCCAGCAGCTTAGCGCTGCCCCCTCTTTACTACGAGCAGTACTTC. The full variable domain, with the rest looked up from reference TRBV7-8 and TRBJ2-7, is GAGVSQSPRYKVAKRGQDVALRCDPISGHVSLFWYQQALGQGPEFLTYFQNEAQLDKSGLPSDRFFAERPEGSVSTLKIQRTQQEDSAVYLCASSLALPPLYYEQYFGPGTRLTVT.

The DNA of the CDR3 is TGTGCCAGCAGCTTATTAGGGGGTAACTATGGCTACACCTTC. Translated, it gives CASSLLGGNYGYTF. V gene TRBV7-6 combines with J gene TRBJ1-2; maybe TRBD1 (6 bases). Germline lookup yields CDR1 SGHVS and CDR2 FNYEAQ. CDR3 length: 14 residues. Trimming took 2 bases from V and 1 from J, leaving 8 bases between them.

The gene calls are TRBV3-1 (or the pseudogene TRBV3-2) and TRBJ1-2; no reliable D call. Germline V gene data show CDR1 as LGHDT and CDR2 as YNNKEL (reference sequence). V was cut by 3 bases and J by 7 bases, with 9 bases left in between. This CDR3 comprises 12 residues. CDR3 sequence reads: CASSQETIGYTF. CDR3 sequence (DNA): TGTGCCAGCAGCCAGGAGACCATTGGCTACACCTTC.

The CDR3 DNA reads as TGTGCCAGCAGTGCGGGCCCCGAGACAGGGATATCCTACGAGCAGTACTTC. Translating it yields CASSAGPETGISYEQYF. V is TRBV6-1 and J is TRBJ2-7; TRBD1 aligns across 7 bases. V shed 4 bases and J 1 base; nucleotides not matched to a gene: 13. The CDR3 extends over 17 amino acids. Germline CDR1 MNHNS, CDR2 SASEGT.

This CDR3 is CASSGQGVDTQYF. The CDR3, as DNA: TGTGCCAGCAGTGGTCAGGGGGTAGATACGCAGTATTTT. The chain has TRBV2 and TRBJ2-3; 7 nucleotides align to TRBD1. This CDR3 contains 13 residues. Per germline, CDR1 SNHLY and CDR2 FYNNEI. V lost 4 bases and J lost 5; bases outside the gene matches: 3.

The rearrangement links TRBV5-6 to TRBJ1-5; 8 bases map to TRBD1. The CDR3 is 15 residues long. Trimming took 3 bases from V and 3 from J; bases not matched to a gene: 5. Germline-derived CDR1 and CDR2 are SGHDT and YYEEEE. The CDR3 region is CASSYRTGYNQPQHF. CDR3 in DNA: TGTGCCAGCAGCTACCGGACAGGGTACAATCAGCCCCAGCATTTT.

There are many counts of this clone. This chain joins TRBV5-4 and TRBJ1-4, with 9 bases fitting TRBD1. The CDR3 consists of 14 residues. V trimming: 0 bases; J trimming: 6 bases; junction bases outside the gene matches: 0. From germline, CDR1 is SGHNT and CDR2 YYREEE (reference sequence). CDR3 coding DNA: TGTGCCAGCAGCTTGGGACAGGGGGATGAAAAACTGTTTTTT. Translated, it gives CASSLGQGDEKLFF.

This clone was picked up a small number of times. This rearrangement joins TRBV3-1 (or the pseudogene TRBV3-2) to TRBJ1-1; perhaps TRBD1 as D (5 bases). The V end lost 1 base, the J end lost 5 bases, and 14 bases lay between the germline ends. Germline V gene data show CDR1 as LGHDT and CDR2 as YNNKEL (reference sequence). The CDR3 length is 15 residues. The CDR3 DNA reads TGTGCCAGCAGCCAAGGTACGGGGCCGGGGACTGAAGCTTTCTTT. Amino acid sequence: CASSQGTGPGTEAFF.